Sequencing of this TCR beta chain was carried out in a study of cytomegalovirus exposure and HLA in healthy donors. Study findings and constraints: Most subjects had HLA-A and HLA-B alleles reportedly predicted accurately by TCR beta sequences. The productive fraction for most TCR beta V segments was about 90% or about 30% in an earlier analysis.

Germline V CDR1 and CDR2: MNHNS, SASEGT. The CDR3 totals 16 residues. V was pared by 2 bases and J by 5 bases, with 6 bases of the junction left unmatched. The PCR used 60 Vbeta and 13 Jbeta primers. The data were produced by immunoSEQ multiplex PCR, yet TCRdb's version contains in-frame clones alone and is incomplete. The sample includes around 100,000 clones, 60% to 80% seen only once; the top ten take approximately 2.5%. Remarks on this clone: Antigen specificity is unknown.

V is TRBV6-1 and J is TRBJ2-2; 9 bases map to TRBD1. The TCR originated in a man in his fifties in good health and CMV-seropositive. The sample comprised PBMCs. The CDR3 loop reads CASSEPDRGLTGELFF. The CDR3 DNA is TGTGCCAGCAGTGAACCGGACAGGGGTCTGACCGGGGAGCTGTTTTTT.